This section outlines one T cell receptor (beta chain) sequence together with its context. This sample was taken from a study of blood T cell repertoires in COVID-19. About the study: The origin of the acute and convalescent COVID-19 samples was the United States, Italy and Spain. T cells, B-cell-depleted T cells, or PBMCs supplied cDNA or gDNA.

Some clones are missing from TCRdb's copy, which holds only in-frame ones; the method was immunoSEQ multiplex PCR. The sample lists 400,000 to 450,000 clones, about 91% occurring once. Germline trimming cut 6 bases from V and 3 bases from J; bases unmatched to any gene: 7. Germline V gene lookup returns CDR1 SEHNR and CDR2 FQNEAQ (reference sequence). The CDR3 loop spans 15 amino acids. The receptor's source is a woman between 45 and 65 years old with COVID-19, enrolled during active disease. The rearrangement uses TRBV7-9 and TRBJ2-1, with 8 positions matching TRBD1. Sequenced material: peripheral blood. The CDR3 coding sequence is TGTGCCAGCAGATCGCAGGGGGCTAACTACAATGAGCAGTTCTTC. Amino acid sequence: CASRSQGANYNEQFF.